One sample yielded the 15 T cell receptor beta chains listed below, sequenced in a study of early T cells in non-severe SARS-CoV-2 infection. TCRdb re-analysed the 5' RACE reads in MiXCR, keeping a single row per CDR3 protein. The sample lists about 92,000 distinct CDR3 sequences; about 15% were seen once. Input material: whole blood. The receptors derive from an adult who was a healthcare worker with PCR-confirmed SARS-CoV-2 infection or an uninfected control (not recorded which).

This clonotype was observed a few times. This chain's CDR3 is CASSPTSAYEQYF. DNA of the CDR3: TGTGCCAGCAGCCCGACTAGCGCCTACGAGCAGTACTTC. The chain recombines TRBV7-8 with TRBJ2-7; 8 bases align to TRBD2. Looked up from germline, CDR1 is SGHVS and CDR2 is FQNEAQ. This CDR3 has 13 amino acids. Trimming took 5 bases from V and 2 from J; bases not matched to a gene: 2.

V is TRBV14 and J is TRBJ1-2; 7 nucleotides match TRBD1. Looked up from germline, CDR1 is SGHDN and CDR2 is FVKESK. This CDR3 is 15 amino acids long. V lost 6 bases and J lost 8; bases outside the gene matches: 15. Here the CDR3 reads CASSQFETGTGGYTF. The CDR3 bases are TGTGCCAGCAGTCAATTCGAGACAGGGACGGGCGGCTACACCTTC.

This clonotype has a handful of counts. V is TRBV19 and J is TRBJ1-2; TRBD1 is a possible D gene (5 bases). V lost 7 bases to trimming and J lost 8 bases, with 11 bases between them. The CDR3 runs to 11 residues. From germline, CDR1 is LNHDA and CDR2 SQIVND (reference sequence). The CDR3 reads CASTGGAGYTF. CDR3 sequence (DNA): TGTGCCAGTACCGGGGGTGCCGGCTACACCTTC. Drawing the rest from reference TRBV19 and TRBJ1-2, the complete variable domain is DGGITQSPKYLFRKEGQNVTLSCEQNLNHDAMYWYRQDPGQGLRLIYYSQIVNDFQKGDIAEGYSVSREKKESFPLTVTSAQKNPTAFYLCASTGGAGYTFGSGTRLTVV.

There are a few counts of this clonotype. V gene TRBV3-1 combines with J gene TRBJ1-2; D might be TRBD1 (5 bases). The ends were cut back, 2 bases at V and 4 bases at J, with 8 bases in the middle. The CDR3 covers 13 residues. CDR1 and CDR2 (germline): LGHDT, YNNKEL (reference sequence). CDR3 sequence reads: CASSQSGFYGYTF. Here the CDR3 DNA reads TGTGCCAGCAGCCAATCAGGGTTCTATGGCTACACCTTC.

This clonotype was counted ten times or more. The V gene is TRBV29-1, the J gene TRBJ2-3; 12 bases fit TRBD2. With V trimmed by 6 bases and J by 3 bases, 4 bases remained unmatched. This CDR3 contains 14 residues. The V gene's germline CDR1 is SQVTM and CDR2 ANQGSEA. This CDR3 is CSVASGGATDTQYF. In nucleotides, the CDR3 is TGCAGCGTGGCTAGCGGGGGGGCGACAGATACGCAGTATTTT.

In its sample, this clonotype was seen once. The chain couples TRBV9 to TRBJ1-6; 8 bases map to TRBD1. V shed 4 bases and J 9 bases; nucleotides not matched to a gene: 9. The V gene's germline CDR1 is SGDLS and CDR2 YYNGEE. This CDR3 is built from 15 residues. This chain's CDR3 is CASSPPGQGTSPLHF. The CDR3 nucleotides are TGTGCCAGCAGCCCCCCCGGACAGGGCACTTCACCCCTCCACTTT.

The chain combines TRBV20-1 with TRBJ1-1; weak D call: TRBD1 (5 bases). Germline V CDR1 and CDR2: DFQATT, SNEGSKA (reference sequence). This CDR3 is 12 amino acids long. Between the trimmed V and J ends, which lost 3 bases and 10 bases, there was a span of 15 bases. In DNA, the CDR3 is TGCAGTGCTAGTAACAGGCTACCCCCAGCTTTCTTT. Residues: CSASNRLPPAFF.

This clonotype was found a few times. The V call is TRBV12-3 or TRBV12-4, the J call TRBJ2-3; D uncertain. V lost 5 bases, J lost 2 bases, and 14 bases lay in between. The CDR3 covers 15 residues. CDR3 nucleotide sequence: TGTGCCAGCAGTGAACACCGGTCCTTCACAGATACGCAGTATTTT. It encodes CASSEHRSFTDTQYF.

The CDR3: CSAQTTSALTDTQYF. CDR3 DNA sequence: TGCAGTGCTCAAACGACTAGCGCCCTCACAGATACGCAGTATTTT. The chain couples TRBV20-1 to TRBJ2-3; 8 bases are shared with TRBD2. Trimming cost V 5 bases and J 2 bases; bases outside gene matches: 9. The CDR3 is 15 amino acids. Per the germline V gene, CDR1 is DFQATT and CDR2 is SNEGSKA (reference sequence).

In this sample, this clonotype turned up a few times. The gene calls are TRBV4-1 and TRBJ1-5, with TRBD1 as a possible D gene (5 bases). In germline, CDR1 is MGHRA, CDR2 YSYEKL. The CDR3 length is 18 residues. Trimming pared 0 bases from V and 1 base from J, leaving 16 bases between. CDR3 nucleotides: TGCGCCAGCAGCCAAGATTATGTGGGGGTTTTGAGCAATCAGCCCCAGCATTTT. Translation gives CASSQDYVGVLSNQPQHF.

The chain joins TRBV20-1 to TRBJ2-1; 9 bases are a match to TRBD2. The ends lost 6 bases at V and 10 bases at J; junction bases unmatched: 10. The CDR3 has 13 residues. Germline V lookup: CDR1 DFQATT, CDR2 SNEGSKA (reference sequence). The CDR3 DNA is TGCAGTGCGAGACAGCCTAGCGGGATGGAGCAGTTCTTC. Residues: CSARQPSGMEQFF.

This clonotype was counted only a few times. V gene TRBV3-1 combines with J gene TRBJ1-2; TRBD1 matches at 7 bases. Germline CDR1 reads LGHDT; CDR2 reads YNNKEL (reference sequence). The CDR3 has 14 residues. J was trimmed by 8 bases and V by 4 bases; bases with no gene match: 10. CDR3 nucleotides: TGTGCCAGCAGCCGCGGACAGGCCCGGCGAGGCTACACCTTC. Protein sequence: CASSRGQARRGYTF.

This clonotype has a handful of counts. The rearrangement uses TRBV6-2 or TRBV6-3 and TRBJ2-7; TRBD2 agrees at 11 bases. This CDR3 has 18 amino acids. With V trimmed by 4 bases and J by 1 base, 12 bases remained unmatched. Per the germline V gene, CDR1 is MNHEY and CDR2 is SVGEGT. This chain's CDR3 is CASSLPGLAALGSYEQYF. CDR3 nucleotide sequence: TGTGCCAGCAGTTTACCGGGACTAGCGGCGTTAGGTTCCTACGAGCAGTACTTC.

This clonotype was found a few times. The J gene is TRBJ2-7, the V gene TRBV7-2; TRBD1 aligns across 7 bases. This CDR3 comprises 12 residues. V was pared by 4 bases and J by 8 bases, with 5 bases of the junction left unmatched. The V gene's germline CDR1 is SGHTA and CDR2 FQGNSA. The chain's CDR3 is CASSSDRVKQYF. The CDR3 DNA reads TGTGCCAGCAGCTCCGACAGGGTTAAGCAGTACTTC. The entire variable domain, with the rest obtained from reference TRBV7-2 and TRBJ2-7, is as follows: GAGVSQSPSNKVTEKGKDVELRCDPISGHTALYWYRQSLGQGLEFLIYFQGNSAPDKSGLPSDRFSAERTGGSVSTLTIQRTQQEDSAVYLCASSSDRVKQYFGPGTRLTVT.

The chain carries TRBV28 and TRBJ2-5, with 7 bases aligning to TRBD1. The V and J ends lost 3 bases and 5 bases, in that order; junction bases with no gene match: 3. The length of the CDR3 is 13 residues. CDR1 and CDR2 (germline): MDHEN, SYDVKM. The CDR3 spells CASSLRGPETQYF. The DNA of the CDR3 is TGTGCCAGCAGTTTGAGGGGGCCGGAGACCCAGTACTTC.